This T cell receptor beta chain was recorded in a study of beta chain features in type 1 diabetes. This clone was counted only a few times. This CDR3 has 12 residues. Deletions cut 5 bases from V and 12 bases from J, with 11 bases between. From germline, CDR1 is MNHEY and CDR2 SVGAGI. The isolated RNA, all of it, was reverse transcribed, so expressed TCRB transcripts were what got sequenced. Some clones are missing from TCRdb's copy, which holds only in-frame ones; the method was immunoSEQ multiplex PCR. Counted here are about 360,000 clones, around 12% occurring once; the ten biggest clones make up under 0.02%.

The genes are TRBV6-5 and TRBJ2-6; D remains unclear. The source material was naive CD4+ T cells from blood. The sequence was collected from a young man in good health. The CDR3 region is CASSPRTSVLTF. CDR3 nucleotides: TGTGCCAGCAGTCCGAGAACGAGCGTCCTGACTTTC.